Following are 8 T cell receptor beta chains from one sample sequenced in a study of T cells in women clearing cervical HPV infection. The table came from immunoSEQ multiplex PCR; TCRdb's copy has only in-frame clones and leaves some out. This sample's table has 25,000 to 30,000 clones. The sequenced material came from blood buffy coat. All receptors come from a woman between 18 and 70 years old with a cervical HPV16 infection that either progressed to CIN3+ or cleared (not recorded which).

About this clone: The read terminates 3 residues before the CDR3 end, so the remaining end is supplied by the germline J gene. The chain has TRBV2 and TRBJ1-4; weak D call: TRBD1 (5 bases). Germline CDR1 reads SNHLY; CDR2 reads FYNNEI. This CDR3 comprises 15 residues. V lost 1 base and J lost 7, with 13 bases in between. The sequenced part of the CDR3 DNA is TGTGCCAGCAGTGAAGTTAGGCAGGGCGCTGAAAAA. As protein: CASSEVRQGAEK. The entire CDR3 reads CASSEVRQGAEKLFF.

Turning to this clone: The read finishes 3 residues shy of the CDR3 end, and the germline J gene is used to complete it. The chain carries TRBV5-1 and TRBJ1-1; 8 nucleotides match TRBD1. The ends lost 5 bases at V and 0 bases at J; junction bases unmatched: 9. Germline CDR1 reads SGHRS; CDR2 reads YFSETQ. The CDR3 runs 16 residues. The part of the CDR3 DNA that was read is TGCGCCAGCAGACCCGGACAGGGTATCTTGAACACTGAA. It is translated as CASRPGQGILNTE. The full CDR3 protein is CASRPGQGILNTEAFF.

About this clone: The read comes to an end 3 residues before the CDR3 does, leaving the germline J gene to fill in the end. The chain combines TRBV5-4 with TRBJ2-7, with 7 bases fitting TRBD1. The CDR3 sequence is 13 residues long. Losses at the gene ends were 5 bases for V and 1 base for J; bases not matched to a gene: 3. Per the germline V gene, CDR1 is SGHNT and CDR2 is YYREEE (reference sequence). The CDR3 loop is CASSLDRSYEQYF. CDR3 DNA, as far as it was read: TGTGCCAGCAGTCTGGACAGGTCCTACGAG.

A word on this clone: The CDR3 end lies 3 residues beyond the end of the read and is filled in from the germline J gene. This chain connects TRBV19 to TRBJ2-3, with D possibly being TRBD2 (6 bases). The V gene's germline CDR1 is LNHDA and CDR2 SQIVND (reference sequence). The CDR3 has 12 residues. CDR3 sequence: CASSVGGETQYF. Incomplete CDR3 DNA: TGTGCCAGCTCCGTCGGGGGAGAGACG.

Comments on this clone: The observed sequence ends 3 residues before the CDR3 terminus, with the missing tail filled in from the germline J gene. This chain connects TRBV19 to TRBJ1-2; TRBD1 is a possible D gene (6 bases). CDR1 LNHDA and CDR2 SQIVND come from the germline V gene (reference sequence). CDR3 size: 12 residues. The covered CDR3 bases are TGTGCCAGTTCGACAGGCAGCATTCAC. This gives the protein CASSTGSIH. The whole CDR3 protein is CASSTGSIHYTF. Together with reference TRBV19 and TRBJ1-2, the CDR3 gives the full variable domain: DGGITQSPKYLFRKEGQNVTLSCEQNLNHDAMYWYRQDPGQGLRLIYYSQIVNDFQKGDIAEGYSVSREKKESFPLTVTSAQKNPTAFYLCASSTGSIHYTFGSGTRLTVV.

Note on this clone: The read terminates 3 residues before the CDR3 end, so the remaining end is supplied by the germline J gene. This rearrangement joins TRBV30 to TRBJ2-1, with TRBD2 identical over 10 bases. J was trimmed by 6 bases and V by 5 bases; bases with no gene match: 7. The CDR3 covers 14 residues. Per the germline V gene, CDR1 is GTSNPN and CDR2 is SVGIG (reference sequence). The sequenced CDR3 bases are TGTGCCTGGTTCCTAGCGGGGGCTCGCAATGAG. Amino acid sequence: CAWFLAGARNE. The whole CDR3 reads CAWFLAGARNEQFF.

The covered CDR3 bases are TGTGCCAGCAGTGAACTTCTATATAATTCACCC. It encodes CASSELLYNSP. The full CDR3 protein is CASSELLYNSPLHF. V and J are TRBV6-1 and TRBJ1-6, with D unclear. The read falls 3 residues short of the CDR3 end, and the missing part is taken from the germline J gene. CDR1 and CDR2 from the germline V gene are MNHNS and SASEGT. The CDR3 runs 14 residues. Trimming removed 2 bases at V and 4 bases at J, with 6 bases between.

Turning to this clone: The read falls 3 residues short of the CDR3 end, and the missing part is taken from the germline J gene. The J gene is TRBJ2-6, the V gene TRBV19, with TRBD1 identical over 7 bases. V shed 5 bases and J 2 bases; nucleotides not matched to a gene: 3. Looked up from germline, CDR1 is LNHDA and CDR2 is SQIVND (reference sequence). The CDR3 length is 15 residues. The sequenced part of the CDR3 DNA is TGTGCCAGTAGTTCACAGGGGACTGGGGCCAACGTC. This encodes CASSSQGTGANV. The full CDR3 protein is CASSSQGTGANVLTF.